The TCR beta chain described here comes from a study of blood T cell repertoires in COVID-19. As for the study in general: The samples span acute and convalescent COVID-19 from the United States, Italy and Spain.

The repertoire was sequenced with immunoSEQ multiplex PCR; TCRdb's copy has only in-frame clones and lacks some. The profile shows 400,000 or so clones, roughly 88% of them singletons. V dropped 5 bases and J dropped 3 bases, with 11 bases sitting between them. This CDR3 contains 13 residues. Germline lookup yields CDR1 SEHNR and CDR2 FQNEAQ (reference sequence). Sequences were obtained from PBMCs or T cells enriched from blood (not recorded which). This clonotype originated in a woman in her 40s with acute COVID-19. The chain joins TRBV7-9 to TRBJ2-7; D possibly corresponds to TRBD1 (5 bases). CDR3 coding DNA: TGTGCCAGCAGCCTATCAGGGTACTACGAGCAGTACTTC. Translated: CASSLSGYYEQYF.